This T cell receptor beta chain was recorded in a study of cytotoxic CD8 clonotypes in ibrutinib-treated CLL. Overall study: Samples had a mean of nearly 260,000 productive templates and around 89,000 productive rearrangements.

Germline V gene data show CDR1 as LNHDA and CDR2 as SQIVND (reference sequence). CDR3 length equals 16 residues. V was trimmed by 4 bases and J by 3 bases, leaving 16 bases between them. Clones were sequenced by immunoSEQ multiplex PCR, and TCRdb holds only the in-frame ones, with some missing. The data show 130,000 or so clones, roughly 83% seen once. As concerns this clone: Its specificity is not known.

Whole-study results and caveats: An increase in clonality occurred at ibrutinib response, followed by a return toward baseline at progression.

This TCR derives from a human donor with chronic lymphocytic leukemia. The sample here was PBMCs, taken after 12 months of ibrutinib treatment. The J gene is TRBJ2-1, the V gene TRBV19, with D tentatively TRBD2 (6 bases). CDR3 sequence reads: CASSTPSGGDYNEQFF. As DNA, the CDR3 is TGTGCCAGTAGTACCCCTTCCGGCGGGGACTACAATGAGCAGTTCTTC.